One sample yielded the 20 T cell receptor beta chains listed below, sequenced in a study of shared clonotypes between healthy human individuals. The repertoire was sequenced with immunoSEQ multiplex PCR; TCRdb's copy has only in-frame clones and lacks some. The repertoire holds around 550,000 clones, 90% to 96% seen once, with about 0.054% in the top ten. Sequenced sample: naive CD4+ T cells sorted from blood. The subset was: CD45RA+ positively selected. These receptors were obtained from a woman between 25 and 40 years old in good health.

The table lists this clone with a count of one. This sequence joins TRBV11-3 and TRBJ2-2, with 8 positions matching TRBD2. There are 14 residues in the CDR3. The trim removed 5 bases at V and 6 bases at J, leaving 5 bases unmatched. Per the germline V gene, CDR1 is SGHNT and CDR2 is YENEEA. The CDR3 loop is CASSPGTSSGELFF. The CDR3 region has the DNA TGTGCCAGCAGCCCCGGGACTAGTTCCGGGGAGCTGTTTTTT.

The CDR3 nucleotides are TGTGCCAGTAGGTCGATCGGGAGCTCCTACGAGCAGTACTTC. Protein sequence: CASRSIGSSYEQYF. The V gene is TRBV19, the J gene TRBJ2-7, with a tentative D call TRBD2 (6 bases). The CDR3 length is 14 residues. Germline CDR1 is LNHDA and CDR2 is SQIVND (reference sequence). The V end lost 6 bases, the J end lost 0 bases, and 12 bases lay between the germline ends.

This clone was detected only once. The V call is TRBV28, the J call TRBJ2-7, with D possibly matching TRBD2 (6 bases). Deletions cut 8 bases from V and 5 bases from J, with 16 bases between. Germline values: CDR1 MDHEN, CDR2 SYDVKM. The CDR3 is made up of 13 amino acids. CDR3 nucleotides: TGTGCCAGCTTAGCCGGGACTTCCCACGAGCAGTACTTC. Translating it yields CASLAGTSHEQYF.

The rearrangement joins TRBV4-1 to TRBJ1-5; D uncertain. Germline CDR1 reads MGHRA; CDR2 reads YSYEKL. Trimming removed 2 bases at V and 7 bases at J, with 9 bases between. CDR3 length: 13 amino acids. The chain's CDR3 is CASSQTPGQPQHF. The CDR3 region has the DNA TGCGCCAGCAGCCAAACTCCCGGGCAGCCCCAGCATTTT.

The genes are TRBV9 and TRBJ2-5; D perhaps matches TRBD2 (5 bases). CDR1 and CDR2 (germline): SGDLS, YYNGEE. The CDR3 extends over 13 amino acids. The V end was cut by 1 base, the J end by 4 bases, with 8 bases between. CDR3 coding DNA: TGTGCCAGCAGCGTAAGGGCGGGAGAGACCCAGTACTTC. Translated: CASSVRAGETQYF.

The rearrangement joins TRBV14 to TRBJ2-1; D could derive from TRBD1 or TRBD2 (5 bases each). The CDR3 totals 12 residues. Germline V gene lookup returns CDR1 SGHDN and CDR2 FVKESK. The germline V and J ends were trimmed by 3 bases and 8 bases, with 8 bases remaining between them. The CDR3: CASSQRDHEQFF. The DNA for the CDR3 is TGTGCCAGCAGCCAGAGGGACCATGAGCAGTTCTTC.

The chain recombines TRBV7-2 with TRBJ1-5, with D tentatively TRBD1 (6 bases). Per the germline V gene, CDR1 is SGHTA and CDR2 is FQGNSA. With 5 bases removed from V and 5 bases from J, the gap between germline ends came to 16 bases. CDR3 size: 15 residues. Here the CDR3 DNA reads TGTGCCAGCAGCCCGAGGGGGGGACATGATCAGCCCCAGCATTTT. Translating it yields CASSPRGGHDQPQHF.

CDR3 loop: CASSQGALVADTQYF. The CDR3 nucleotides are TGTGCCAGCTCGCAGGGGGCTTTGGTAGCAGATACGCAGTATTTT. The rearrangement joins TRBV18 to TRBJ2-3, with 8 positions matching TRBD1. The CDR3 has 15 amino acids. Losses at the gene ends were 6 bases for V and 4 bases for J; bases not matched to a gene: 9. Germline V gives CDR1 KGHSH, CDR2 LQKENI.

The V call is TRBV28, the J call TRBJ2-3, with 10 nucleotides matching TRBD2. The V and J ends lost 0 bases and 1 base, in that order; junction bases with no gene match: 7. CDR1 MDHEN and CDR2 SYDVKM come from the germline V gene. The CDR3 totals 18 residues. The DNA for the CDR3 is TGTGCCAGCAGTTTATGGGCTAGCGGGAGAGGTGGCACAGATACGCAGTATTTT. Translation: CASSLWASGRGGTDTQYF.

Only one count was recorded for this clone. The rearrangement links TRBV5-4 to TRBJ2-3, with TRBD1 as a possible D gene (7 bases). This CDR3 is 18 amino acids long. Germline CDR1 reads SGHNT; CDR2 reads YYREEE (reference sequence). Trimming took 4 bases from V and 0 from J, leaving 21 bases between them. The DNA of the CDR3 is TGTGCCAGCAGCCATCCTGGAGGGGGCCGGGTGAGCACAGATACGCAGTATTTT. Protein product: CASSHPGGGRVSTDTQYF. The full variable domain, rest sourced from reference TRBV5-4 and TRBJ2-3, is ETGVTQSPTHLIKTRGQQVTLRCSSQSGHNTVSWYQQALGQGPQFIFQYYREEENGRGNFPPRFSGLQFPNYSSELNVNALELDDSALYLCASSHPGGGRVSTDTQYFGPGTRLTVL.

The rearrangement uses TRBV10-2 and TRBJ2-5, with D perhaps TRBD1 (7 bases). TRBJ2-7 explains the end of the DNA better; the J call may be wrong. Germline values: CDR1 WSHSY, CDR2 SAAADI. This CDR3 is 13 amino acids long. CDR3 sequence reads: CASGGTAIYEQYF. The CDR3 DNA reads TGCGCCAGCGGGGGGACAGCTATCTACGAGCAGTACTTC.

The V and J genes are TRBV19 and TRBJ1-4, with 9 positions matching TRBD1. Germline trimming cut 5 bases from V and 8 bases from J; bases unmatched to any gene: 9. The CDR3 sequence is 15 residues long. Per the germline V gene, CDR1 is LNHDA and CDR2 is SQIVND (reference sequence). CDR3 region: CASSGTGGGEEKLFF. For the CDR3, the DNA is TGTGCCAGTAGTGGTACAGGGGGCGGGGAAGAAAAACTGTTTTTT.

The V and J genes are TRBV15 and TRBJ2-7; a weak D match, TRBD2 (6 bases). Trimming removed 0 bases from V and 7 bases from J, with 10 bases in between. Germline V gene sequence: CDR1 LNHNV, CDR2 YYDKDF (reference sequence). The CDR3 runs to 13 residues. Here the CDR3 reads CATSRDLGREQYF. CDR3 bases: TGTGCCACCAGCAGAGATCTAGGGAGGGAGCAGTACTTC.

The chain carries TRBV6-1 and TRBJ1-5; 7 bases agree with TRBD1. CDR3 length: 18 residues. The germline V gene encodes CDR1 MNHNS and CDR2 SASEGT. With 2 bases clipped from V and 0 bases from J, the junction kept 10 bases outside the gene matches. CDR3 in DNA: TGTGCCAGCAGTGAACGGAGACAGGGAATGGGTAGCAATCAGCCCCAGCATTTT. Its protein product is CASSERRQGMGSNQPQHF.

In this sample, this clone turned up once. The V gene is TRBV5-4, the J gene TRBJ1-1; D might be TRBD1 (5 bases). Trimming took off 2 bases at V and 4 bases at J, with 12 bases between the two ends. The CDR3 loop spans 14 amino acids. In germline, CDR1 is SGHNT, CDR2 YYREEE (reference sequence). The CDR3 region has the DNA TGTGCCAGCAGCTTTTCGGGGGTGATCACTGAAGCTTTCTTT. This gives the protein CASSFSGVITEAFF. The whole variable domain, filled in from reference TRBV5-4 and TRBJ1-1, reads ETGVTQSPTHLIKTRGQQVTLRCSSQSGHNTVSWYQQALGQGPQFIFQYYREEENGRGNFPPRFSGLQFPNYSSELNVNALELDDSALYLCASSFSGVITEAFFGQGTRLTVV.

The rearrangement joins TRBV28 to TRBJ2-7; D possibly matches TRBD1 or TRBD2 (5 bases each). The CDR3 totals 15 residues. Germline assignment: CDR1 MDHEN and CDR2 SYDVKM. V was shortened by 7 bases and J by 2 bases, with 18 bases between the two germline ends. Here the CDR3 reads CASNTTPRGAYEQYF. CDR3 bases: TGTGCCAGCAATACAACCCCCCGGGGCGCCTACGAGCAGTACTTC.

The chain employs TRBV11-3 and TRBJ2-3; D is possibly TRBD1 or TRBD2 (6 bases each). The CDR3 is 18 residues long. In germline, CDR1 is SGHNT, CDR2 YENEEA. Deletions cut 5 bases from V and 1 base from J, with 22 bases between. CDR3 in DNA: TGTGCCAGCAGCCCCTCAATCGGGGGCTTCGAGGGCACAGATACGCAGTATTTT. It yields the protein CASSPSIGGFEGTDTQYF.

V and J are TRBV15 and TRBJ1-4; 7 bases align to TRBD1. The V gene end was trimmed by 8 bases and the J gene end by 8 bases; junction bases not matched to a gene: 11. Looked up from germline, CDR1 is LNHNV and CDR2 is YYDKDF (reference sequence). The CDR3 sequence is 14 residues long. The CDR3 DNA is TGTGCCACCTCGAATCCGAAGGGGGCCGAAAAACTGTTTTTT. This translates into CATSNPKGAEKLFF.

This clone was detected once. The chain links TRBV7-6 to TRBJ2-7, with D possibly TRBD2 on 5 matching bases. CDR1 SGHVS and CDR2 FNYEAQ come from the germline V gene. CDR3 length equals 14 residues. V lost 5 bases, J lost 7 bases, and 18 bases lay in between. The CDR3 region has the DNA TGTGCCAGCAGCCCTAGGGCCGGGCCGGGGGAGCAGTACTTC. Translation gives CASSPRAGPGEQYF.

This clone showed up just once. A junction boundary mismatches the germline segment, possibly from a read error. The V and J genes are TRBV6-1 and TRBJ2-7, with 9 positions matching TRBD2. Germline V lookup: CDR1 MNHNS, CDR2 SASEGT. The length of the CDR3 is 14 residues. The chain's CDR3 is CASTKTSGSYERYF. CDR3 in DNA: TGTGCCAGTACTAAGACTAGCGGCTCCTACGAGCGGTACTTC.